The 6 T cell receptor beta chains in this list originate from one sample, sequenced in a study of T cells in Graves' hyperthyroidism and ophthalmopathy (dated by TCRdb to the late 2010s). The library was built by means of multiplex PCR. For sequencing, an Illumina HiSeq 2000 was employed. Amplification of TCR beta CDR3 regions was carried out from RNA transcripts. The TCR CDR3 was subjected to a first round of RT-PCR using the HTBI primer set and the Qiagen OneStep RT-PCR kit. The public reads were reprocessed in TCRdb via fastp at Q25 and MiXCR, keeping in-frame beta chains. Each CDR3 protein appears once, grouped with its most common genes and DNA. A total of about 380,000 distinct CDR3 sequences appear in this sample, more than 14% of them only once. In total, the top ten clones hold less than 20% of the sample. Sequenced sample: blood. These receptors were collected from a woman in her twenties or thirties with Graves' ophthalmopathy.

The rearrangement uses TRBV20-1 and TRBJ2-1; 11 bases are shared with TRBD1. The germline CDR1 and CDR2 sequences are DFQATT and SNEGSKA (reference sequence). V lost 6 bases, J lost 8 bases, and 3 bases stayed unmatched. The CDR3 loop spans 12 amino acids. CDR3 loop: CSAGQGAYEQFF. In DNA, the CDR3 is TGCAGTGCCGGACAGGGGGCTTATGAGCAGTTCTTC.

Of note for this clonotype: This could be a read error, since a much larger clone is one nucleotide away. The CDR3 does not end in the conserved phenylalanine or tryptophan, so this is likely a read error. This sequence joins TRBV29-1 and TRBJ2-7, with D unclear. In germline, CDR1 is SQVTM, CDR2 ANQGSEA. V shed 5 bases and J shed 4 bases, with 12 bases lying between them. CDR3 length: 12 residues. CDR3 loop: CSVCDSGYEQYL. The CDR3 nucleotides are TGCAGCGTTTGTGACTCGGGTTACGAGCAGTACCTC.

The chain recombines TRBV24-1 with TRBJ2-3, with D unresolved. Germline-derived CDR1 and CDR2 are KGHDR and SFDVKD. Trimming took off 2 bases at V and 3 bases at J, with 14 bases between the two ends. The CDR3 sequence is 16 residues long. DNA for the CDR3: TGTGCCACCAGTGATTCTGGTGTCGGTGGTACAGATACGCAGTATTTT. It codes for CATSDSGVGGTDTQYF.

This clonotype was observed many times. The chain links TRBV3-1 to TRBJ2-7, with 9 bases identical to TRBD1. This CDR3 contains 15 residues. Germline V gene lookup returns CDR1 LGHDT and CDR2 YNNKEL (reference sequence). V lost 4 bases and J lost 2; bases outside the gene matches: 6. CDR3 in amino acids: CASSRPGQGTYEQYF. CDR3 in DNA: TGTGCCAGCAGCCGTCCGGGACAGGGTACCTACGAGCAGTACTTC.

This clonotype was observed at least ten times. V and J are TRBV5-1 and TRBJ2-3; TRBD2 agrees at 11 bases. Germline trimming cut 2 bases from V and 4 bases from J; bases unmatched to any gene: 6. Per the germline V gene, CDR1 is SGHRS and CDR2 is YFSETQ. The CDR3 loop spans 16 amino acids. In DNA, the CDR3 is TGCGCCAGCAGCTTCACTAGCGGGGGTATTGCAGATACGCAGTATTTT. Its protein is CASSFTSGGIADTQYF.

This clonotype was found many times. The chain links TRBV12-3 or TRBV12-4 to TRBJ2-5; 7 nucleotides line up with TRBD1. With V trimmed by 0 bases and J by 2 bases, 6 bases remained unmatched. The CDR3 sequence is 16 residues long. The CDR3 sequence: CASSLAFTGVQETQYF. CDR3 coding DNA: TGTGCCAGCAGTTTAGCCTTCACAGGGGTTCAAGAGACCCAGTACTTC.